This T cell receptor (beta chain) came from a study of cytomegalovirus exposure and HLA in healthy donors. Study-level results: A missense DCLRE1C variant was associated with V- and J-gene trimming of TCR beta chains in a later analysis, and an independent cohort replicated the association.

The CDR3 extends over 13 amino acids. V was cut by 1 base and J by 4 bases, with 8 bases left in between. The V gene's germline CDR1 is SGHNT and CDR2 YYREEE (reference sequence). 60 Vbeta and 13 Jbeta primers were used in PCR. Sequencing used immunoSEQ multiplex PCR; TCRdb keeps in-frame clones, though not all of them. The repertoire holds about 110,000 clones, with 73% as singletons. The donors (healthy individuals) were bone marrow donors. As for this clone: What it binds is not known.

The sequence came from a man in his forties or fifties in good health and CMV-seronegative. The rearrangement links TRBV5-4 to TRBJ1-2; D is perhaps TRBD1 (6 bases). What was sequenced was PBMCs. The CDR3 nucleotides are TGTGCCAGCAGCTTGAGGGACATCTATGGCTACACCTTC. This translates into CASSLRDIYGYTF.